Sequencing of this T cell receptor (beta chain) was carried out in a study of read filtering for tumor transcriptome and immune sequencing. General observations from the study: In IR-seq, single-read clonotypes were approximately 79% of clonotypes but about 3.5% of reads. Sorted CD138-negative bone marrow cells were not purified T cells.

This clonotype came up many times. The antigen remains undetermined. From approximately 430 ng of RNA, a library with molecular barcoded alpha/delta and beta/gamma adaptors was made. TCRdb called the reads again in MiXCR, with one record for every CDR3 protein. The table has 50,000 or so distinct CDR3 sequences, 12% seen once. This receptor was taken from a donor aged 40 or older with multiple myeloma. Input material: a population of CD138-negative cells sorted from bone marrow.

CDR3 sequence: CASSQVGIAGGAQETQYF. CDR3 DNA sequence: TGCGCCAGCAGCCAAGTGGGAATAGCGGGTGGGGCCCAAGAGACCCAGTACTTC. The J gene is TRBJ2-5, the V gene TRBV4-1; TRBD2 agrees at 7 bases. This CDR3 is built from 18 residues. V was clipped by 1 base and J by 1 base; unmatched bases: 12. CDR1 is MGHRA, CDR2 YSYEKL, per germline.